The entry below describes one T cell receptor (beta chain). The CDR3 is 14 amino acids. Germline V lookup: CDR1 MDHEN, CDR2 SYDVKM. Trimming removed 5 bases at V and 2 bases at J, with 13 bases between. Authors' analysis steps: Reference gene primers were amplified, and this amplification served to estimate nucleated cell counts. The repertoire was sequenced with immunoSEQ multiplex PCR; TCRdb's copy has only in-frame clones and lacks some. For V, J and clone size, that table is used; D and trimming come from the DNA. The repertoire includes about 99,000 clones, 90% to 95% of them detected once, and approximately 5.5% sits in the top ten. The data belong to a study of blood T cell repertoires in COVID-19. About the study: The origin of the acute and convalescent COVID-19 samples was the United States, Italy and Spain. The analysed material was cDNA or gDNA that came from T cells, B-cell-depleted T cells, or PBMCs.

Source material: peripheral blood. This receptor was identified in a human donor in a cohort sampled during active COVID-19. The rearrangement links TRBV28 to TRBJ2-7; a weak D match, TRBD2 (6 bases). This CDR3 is CASSPYTGAYEQYF. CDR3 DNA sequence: TGTGCCAGCAGTCCCTATACGGGGGCCTACGAGCAGTACTTC. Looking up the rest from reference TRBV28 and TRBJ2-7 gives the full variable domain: DVKVTQSSRYLVKRTGEKVFLECVQDMDHENMFWYRQDPGLGLRLIYFSYDVKMKEKGDIPEGYSVSREKKERFSLILESASTNQTSMYLCASSPYTGAYEQYFGPGTRLTVT.